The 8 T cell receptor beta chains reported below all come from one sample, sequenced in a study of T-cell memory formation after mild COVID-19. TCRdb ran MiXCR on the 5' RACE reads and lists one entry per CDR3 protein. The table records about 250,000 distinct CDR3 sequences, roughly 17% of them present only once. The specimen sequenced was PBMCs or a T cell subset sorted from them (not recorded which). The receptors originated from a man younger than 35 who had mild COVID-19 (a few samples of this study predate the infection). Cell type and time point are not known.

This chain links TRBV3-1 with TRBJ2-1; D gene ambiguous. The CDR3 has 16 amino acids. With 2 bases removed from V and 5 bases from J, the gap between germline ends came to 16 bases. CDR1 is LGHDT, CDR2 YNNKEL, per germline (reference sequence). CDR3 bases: TGTGCCAGCAGCCAATTGTGGACGGACGAAAACAATGAGCAGTTCTTC. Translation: CASSQLWTDENNEQFF.

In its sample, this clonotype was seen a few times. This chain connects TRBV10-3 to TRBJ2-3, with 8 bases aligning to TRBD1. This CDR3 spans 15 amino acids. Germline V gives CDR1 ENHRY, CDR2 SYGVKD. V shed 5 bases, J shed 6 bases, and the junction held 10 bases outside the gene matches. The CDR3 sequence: CAISQDRVMRDTQYF. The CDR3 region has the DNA TGTGCCATCAGTCAGGACAGGGTGATGAGGGATACGCAGTATTTT.

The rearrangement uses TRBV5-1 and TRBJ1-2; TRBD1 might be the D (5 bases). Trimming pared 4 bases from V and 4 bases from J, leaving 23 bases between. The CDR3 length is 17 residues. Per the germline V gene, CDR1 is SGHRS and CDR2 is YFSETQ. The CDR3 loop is CASSPHFGEGLLYGYTF. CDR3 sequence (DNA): TGCGCCAGCAGCCCCCATTTTGGGGAGGGGCTTCTCTATGGCTACACCTTC.

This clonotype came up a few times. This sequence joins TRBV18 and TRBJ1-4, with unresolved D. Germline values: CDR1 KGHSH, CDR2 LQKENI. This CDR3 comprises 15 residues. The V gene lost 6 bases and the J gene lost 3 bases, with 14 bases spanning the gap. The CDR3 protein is CASSTRRASNEKLFF. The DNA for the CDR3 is TGTGCCAGCTCCACCCGAAGGGCCTCTAATGAAAAACTGTTTTTT.

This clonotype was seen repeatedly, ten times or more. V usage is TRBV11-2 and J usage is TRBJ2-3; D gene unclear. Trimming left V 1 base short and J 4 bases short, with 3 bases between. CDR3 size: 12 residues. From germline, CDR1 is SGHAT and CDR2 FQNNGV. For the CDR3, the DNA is TGTGCCAGCAGCTTAGCTTCAGATACGCAGTATTTT. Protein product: CASSLASDTQYF.

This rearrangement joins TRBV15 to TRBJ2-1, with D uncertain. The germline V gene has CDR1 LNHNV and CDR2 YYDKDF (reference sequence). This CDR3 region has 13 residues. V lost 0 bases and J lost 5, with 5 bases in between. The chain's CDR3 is CATSREPHNEQFF. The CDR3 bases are TGTGCCACCAGCAGAGAACCCCACAATGAGCAGTTCTTC.

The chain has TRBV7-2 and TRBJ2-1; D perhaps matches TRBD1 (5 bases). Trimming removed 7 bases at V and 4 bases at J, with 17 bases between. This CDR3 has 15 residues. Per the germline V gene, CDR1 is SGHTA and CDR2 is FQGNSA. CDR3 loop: CASTLVGAIYNEQFF. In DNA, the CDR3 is TGTGCCAGCACGTTAGTAGGGGCCATATACAATGAGCAGTTCTTC.

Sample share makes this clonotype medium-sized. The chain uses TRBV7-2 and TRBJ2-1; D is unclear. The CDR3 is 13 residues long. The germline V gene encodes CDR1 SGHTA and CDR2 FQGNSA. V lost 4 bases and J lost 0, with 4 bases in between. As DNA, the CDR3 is TGTGCCAGCAGCTCCAACTCCTACAATGAGCAGTTCTTC. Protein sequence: CASSSNSYNEQFF.